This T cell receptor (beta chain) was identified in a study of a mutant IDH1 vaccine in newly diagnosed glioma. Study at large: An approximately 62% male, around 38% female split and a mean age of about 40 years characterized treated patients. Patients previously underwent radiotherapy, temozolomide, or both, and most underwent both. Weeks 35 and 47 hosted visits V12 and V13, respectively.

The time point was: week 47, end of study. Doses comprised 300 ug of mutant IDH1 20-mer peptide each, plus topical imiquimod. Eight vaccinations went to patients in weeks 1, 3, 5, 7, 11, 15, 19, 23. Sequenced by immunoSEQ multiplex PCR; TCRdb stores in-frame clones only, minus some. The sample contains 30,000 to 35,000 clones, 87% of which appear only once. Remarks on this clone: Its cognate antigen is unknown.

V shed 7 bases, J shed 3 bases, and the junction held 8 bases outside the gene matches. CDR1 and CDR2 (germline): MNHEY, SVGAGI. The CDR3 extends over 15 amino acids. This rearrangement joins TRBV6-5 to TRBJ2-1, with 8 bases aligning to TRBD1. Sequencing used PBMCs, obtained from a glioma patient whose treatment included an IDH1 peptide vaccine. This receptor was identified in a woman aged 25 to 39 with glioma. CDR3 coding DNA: TGTGCCAGCACTACCGGGACAGGTTACTACAATGAGCAGTTCTTC. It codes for CASTTGTGYYNEQFF.